The 24 T cell receptor beta chains below were found in one sample sequenced in a study of blood T cell repertoires in COVID-19 (TCRdb year 2020). Preparation of the library involved the immunoSEQ multiplex PCR assay. TCRdb's version of the immuneACCESS table is confined to in-frame rearrangements and falls short of the full clone set. An unresolved V gene accounts for under half of the shortfall where checked; the remainder is of unknown origin. Within this sample are 110,000 or so clones, with around nine tenths of them counted one time only. In total, the top ten clones hold 8% to 9.5% of the sample. Sequencing was done on a sample of peripheral blood. These receptor sequences come from a woman in her 70s who had recovered from COVID-19.

V and J are TRBV24-1 and TRBJ2-5; 8 nucleotides align to TRBD1. The CDR3 extends over 15 amino acids. The germline gives CDR1 KGHDR, CDR2 SFDVKD. V dropped 7 bases and J dropped 1; count of bases not matched to a gene: 7. The CDR3 DNA reads as TGTGCCACCAGCTCTCCCGGGACAGGCCAAGAGACCCAGTACTTC. This gives the protein CATSSPGTGQETQYF.

The chain's CDR3 is CASSLELAGVQETQYF. In DNA form, the CDR3 reads TGTGCCAGCAGCTTAGAGCTAGCGGGGGTCCAAGAGACCCAGTACTTC. The V and J genes are TRBV7-2 and TRBJ2-5; TRBD2 aligns across 10 bases. The V gene's germline CDR1 is SGHTA and CDR2 FQGNSA. The CDR3 sequence is 16 residues long. Trimming cost V 1 base and J 1 base; bases outside gene matches: 3.

The chain employs TRBV28 and TRBJ2-2; 7 bases match TRBD1. The CDR3 is 13 amino acids. With 11 bases clipped from V and 3 bases from J, the junction kept 6 bases outside the gene matches. Germline V gives CDR1 MDHEN, CDR2 SYDVKM. The CDR3 nucleotides are TGTGCCCACAGGGGTGCGGACACCGGGGAGCTGTTTTTT. Protein product: CAHRGADTGELFF.

The chain combines TRBV5-1 with TRBJ2-5; TRBD1 aligns across 9 bases. The V gene end was trimmed by 3 bases and the J gene end by 2 bases; junction bases not matched to a gene: 2. Germline CDR1 reads SGHRS; CDR2 reads YFSETQ. The length of the CDR3 is 14 residues. CDR3 bases: TGCGCCAGCAGCTACAGGGGGCCACAAGAGACCCAGTACTTC. The encoded protein is CASSYRGPQETQYF.

The chain recombines TRBV10-3 with TRBJ2-1; D might be TRBD2 (5 bases). V shed 4 bases and J shed 8 bases, with 6 bases lying between them. Looked up from germline, CDR1 is ENHRY and CDR2 is SYGVKD. The CDR3 runs 11 residues. CDR3 region: CAISGSDEQFF. The CDR3 nucleotides read TGTGCCATCAGTGGTAGCGATGAGCAGTTCTTC.

The chain employs TRBV18 and TRBJ1-2; D might be TRBD1 (5 bases). Between the trimmed V and J ends, which lost 4 bases and 4 bases, there was a span of 19 bases. The CDR3 extends over 16 amino acids. CDR1 is KGHSH and CDR2 is LQKENI in the germline V gene. The CDR3 region has the DNA TGTGCCAGCTCACTTCACCCCGGAGGGACCTTCTATGGCTACACCTTC. Translated: CASSLHPGGTFYGYTF.

This clone occurred a few times. This chain links TRBV10-3 with TRBJ1-2, with TRBD1 matching over 11 bases. This CDR3 comprises 13 residues. The V segment lost 6 bases and the J segment 7 bases; nucleotides outside the gene matches: 4. Germline CDR1 ENHRY, CDR2 SYGVKD. Here the CDR3 reads CAISGTGGGGYTF. The DNA of the CDR3 is TGTGCCATCAGCGGGACAGGGGGAGGTGGCTACACCTTC.

The chain combines TRBV27 with TRBJ2-3; 10 bases agree with TRBD2. The length of the CDR3 is 17 residues. Trimming cost V 6 bases and J 0 bases; bases outside gene matches: 9. Per the germline V gene, CDR1 is MNHEY and CDR2 is SMNVEV (reference sequence). The CDR3 DNA sequence: TGTGCCAGCAGCCTTGCAGCACTAGCGGGGAGCACAGATACGCAGTATTTT. This codes for CASSLAALAGSTDTQYF.

The rearrangement links TRBV30 to TRBJ1-5; D might be TRBD1 (6 bases). Germline values: CDR1 GTSNPN, CDR2 SVGIG (reference sequence). This CDR3 has 13 amino acids. Trimming cost V 0 bases and J 7 bases, with 10 bases left between them. The CDR3 reads CAWSVQGRQPQHF. As DNA, the CDR3 is TGTGCCTGGAGTGTACAGGGTAGACAGCCCCAGCATTTT.

The rearrangement links TRBV5-6 to TRBJ2-6, with TRBD2 as a possible D gene (5 bases). The germline V gene encodes CDR1 SGHDT and CDR2 YYEEEE. This CDR3 spans 15 amino acids. V dropped 0 bases and J dropped 2 bases, with 6 bases sitting between them. This CDR3 reads CASSLVGAGANVLTF. The DNA for the CDR3 is TGTGCCAGCAGCTTGGTCGGGGCTGGGGCCAACGTCCTGACTTTC.

This chain joins TRBV7-3 and TRBJ2-3; TRBD2 is a possible D gene (6 bases). V lost 6 bases, J lost 0 bases, and 16 bases lay in between. From germline, CDR1 is SGHTA and CDR2 FQGTGA. The CDR3 runs to 16 residues. The CDR3 DNA reads as TGTGCCAGCAGTCAGGGAGCGGGCTTTAGCACAGATACGCAGTATTTT. Translating it yields CASSQGAGFSTDTQYF.

The V call is TRBV4-3, the J call TRBJ2-2; D not certain. V lost 4 bases, J lost 4 bases, and 7 bases lay in between. CDR3 length: 13 residues. The V gene's germline CDR1 is LGHNA and CDR2 YSLEER. The CDR3 DNA sequence: TGCGCCAGCAGCCCGACTTTCACCGGGGAGCTGTTTTTT. Translation: CASSPTFTGELFF.

The CDR3 nucleotides are TGCAGTGCCCCAGGGAACACTGAAGCTTTCTTT. Translating it yields CSAPGNTEAFF. This chain links TRBV20-1 with TRBJ1-1, with D unresolved. The CDR3 loop spans 11 amino acids. The germline V gene has CDR1 DFQATT and CDR2 SNEGSKA (reference sequence). V dropped 6 bases and J dropped 1 base, with 6 bases sitting between them.

J is TRBJ1-1 and V is TRBV19, with 9 nucleotides matching TRBD1. Germline V gene sequence: CDR1 LNHDA, CDR2 SQIVND (reference sequence). V dropped 6 bases and J dropped 5; count of bases not matched to a gene: 1. The CDR3 totals 12 residues. Written as DNA, the CDR3 is TGTGCCAGTAGGGGGACAGGGACTGAAGCTTTCTTT. It yields the protein CASRGTGTEAFF. The variable domain in full, with the rest retrieved from reference TRBV19 and TRBJ1-1, is DGGITQSPKYLFRKEGQNVTLSCEQNLNHDAMYWYRQDPGQGLRLIYYSQIVNDFQKGDIAEGYSVSREKKESFPLTVTSAQKNPTAFYLCASRGTGTEAFFGQGTRLTVV.

The chain has TRBV7-9 and TRBJ2-2; D gene uncertain. The ends were cut back, 5 bases at V and 4 bases at J, with 11 bases in the middle. The CDR3 extends over 14 amino acids. Germline CDR1 is SEHNR and CDR2 is FQNEAQ (reference sequence). In nucleotides, the CDR3 is TGTGCCAGCAGCACCGACCGAGGCACCGGGGAGCTGTTTTTT. The encoded protein is CASSTDRGTGELFF.

CDR3 protein: CATSDPGTGELDTQYF. The CDR3 region has the DNA TGTGCCACCAGTGATCCCGGGACAGGGGAATTGGATACGCAGTATTTT. This rearrangement joins TRBV24-1 to TRBJ2-3, with 10 bases fitting TRBD1. The CDR3 spans 16 residues. The germline V gene encodes CDR1 KGHDR and CDR2 SFDVKD. The V segment lost 3 bases and the J segment 6 bases; nucleotides outside the gene matches: 8.

The CDR3 nucleotides are TGCAGTGCTAGTCGGCAGGGATGGAACTACGAGCAGTACTTC. Amino acid sequence: CSASRQGWNYEQYF. The rearrangement uses TRBV20-1 and TRBJ2-7; D might be TRBD1 (5 bases). The germline V gene has CDR1 DFQATT and CDR2 SNEGSKA (reference sequence). This CDR3 is 14 amino acids long. Trimming took 3 bases from V and 3 from J, leaving 15 bases between them.

The chain employs TRBV29-1 and TRBJ2-6; 10 nucleotides line up with TRBD2. The V gene's germline CDR1 is SQVTM and CDR2 ANQGSEA. This CDR3 is 16 amino acids long. The ends lost 6 bases at V and 2 bases at J; junction bases unmatched: 7. DNA of the CDR3: TGCAGCGTCCTCGGCCTAGCGGGAGCTGGGGCCAACGTCCTGACTTTC. Its protein is CSVLGLAGAGANVLTF.

The gene calls are TRBV30 and TRBJ2-3; 11 nucleotides agree with TRBD1. The CDR3 loop spans 14 amino acids. Trimming at V came to 5 bases and at J to 5 bases, leaving 6 bases not matched to a gene. Germline assignment: CDR1 GTSNPN and CDR2 SVGIG (reference sequence). CDR3 amino acids: CAWSGGQGEDTQYF. CDR3 bases: TGTGCCTGGTCTGGGGGACAGGGGGAAGATACGCAGTATTTT. Drawing the rest from reference TRBV30 and TRBJ2-3, the complete variable domain is SQTIHQWPATLVQPVGSPLSLECTVEGTSNPNLYWYRQAAGRGLQLLFYSVGIGQISSEVPQNLSASRPQDRQFILSSKKLLLSDSGFYLCAWSGGQGEDTQYFGPGTRLTVL.

V and J are TRBV29-1 and TRBJ2-2; possible D gene TRBD1, 6 bases. V was trimmed by 3 bases and J by 2 bases, leaving 16 bases between them. The length of the CDR3 is 16 residues. Germline V gene lookup returns CDR1 SQVTM and CDR2 ANQGSEA. CDR3 region: CSVELRRTANTGELFF. Written as DNA, the CDR3 is TGCAGCGTTGAGCTTCGGAGGACAGCTAACACCGGGGAGCTGTTTTTT.

The chain couples TRBV2 to TRBJ2-6, with D maybe TRBD1 (6 bases). The CDR3 sequence is 15 residues long. V was shortened by 6 bases and J by 2 bases, with 11 bases between the two germline ends. Germline CDR1 reads SNHLY; CDR2 reads FYNNEI. The chain's CDR3 is CASRAQGTGANVLTF. DNA of the CDR3: TGTGCCAGCAGGGCACAGGGAACTGGGGCCAACGTCCTGACTTTC.

The CDR3 nucleotides are TGCAGTGGTAGGGACACCTACGAGCAGTACTTC. Residues: CSGRDTYEQYF. The chain is built from TRBV20-1 and TRBJ2-7; possible D gene TRBD1, 6 bases. Per germline, CDR1 DFQATT and CDR2 SNEGSKA (reference sequence). The CDR3 contains 11 residues. Trimming cost V 7 bases and J 2 bases, with 9 bases left between them.

This clone was detected only a few times. The rearrangement joins TRBV4-2 to TRBJ2-7; 11 bases line up with TRBD1. There are 16 residues in the CDR3. Germline V gene lookup returns CDR1 LGHNA and CDR2 YNFKEQ. V lost 1 base and J lost 3; bases outside the gene matches: 5. CDR3 amino acids: CASSQASGTGGYEQYF. CDR3 in DNA: TGTGCCAGCAGCCAAGCCTCCGGGACAGGGGGCTACGAGCAGTACTTC.

The chain employs TRBV6-4 and TRBJ2-3; 15 positions agree with TRBD2. After removal of 4 bases from V and 4 bases from J, the junction contained 0 bases not matched to a gene. The CDR3 contains 15 residues. Germline V CDR1 and CDR2: MRHNA, SNTAGT. The CDR3 coding sequence is TGTGCCAGCAGTGGGACTAGCGGGGGGGCAGATACGCAGTATTTT. Translated: CASSGTSGGADTQYF.